This T cell receptor beta chain was captured in a study of T cell responses to AZD1222 COVID-19 vaccine. Study-level points and caveats: The study found Spike-specific TCR breadth and depth rose after two AZD1222 doses.

The germline CDR1 and CDR2 sequences are SGHTA and FQGNSA. With V trimmed by 5 bases and J by 9 bases, 10 bases remained unmatched. CDR3 size: 14 residues. Generated by immunoSEQ multiplex PCR, the TCRdb table keeps only in-frame clones and is missing some. The sample records under 200,000 clones, about nine tenths being singletons. Details on this clone: The target antigen is unknown.

This TCR came from an adult in good health. The chain uses TRBV7-2 and TRBJ2-1; 7 bases map to TRBD1. This sample comprised peripheral blood, obtained on day 0 of AZD1222 vaccination. In DNA, the CDR3 is TGTGCCAGCAGCACCTACAGGGGAACGGGTGAGCAGTTCTTC. This codes for CASSTYRGTGEQFF.